Listed below are T cell receptor beta chains from one sample, sequenced in a study of beta chain features in type 1 diabetes. Sequencing used immunoSEQ multiplex PCR; TCRdb keeps in-frame clones, though not all of them. The sample lists some 900,000 clones; 15% to 20% were seen once. The sample consisted of naive CD4+ T cells from blood. The source is a woman younger than 35 in good health. The conserved cysteine and the conserved F or W are not part of the CDR3 here. Each record gives: CDR3 protein, J gene, V gene, clone size. A row's size may be missing; if present it is once, few, many or a size class.

CDR3: ASSRSGQETQY
J: TRBJ2-5
V: TRBV2
size: few

CDR3: ASSAGRGSYEQY
J: TRBJ2-7
V: TRBV9
size: few

CDR3: ASEGFEQY
J: TRBJ2-7
V: TRBV2
size: few

CDR3: ASSQAYFHEQY
J: TRBJ2-7
V: TRBV4-1
size: few

CDR3: ASSYSRRDGGFGYT
J: TRBJ1-2
V: TRBV6-5
size: .

CDR3: ASSSLGVTQY
J: TRBJ2-5
V: TRBV28
size: .

CDR3: ASSVTTGTSGTVKYNEQF
J: TRBJ2-1
V: TRBV9
size: .

CDR3: ASSGRRVEGNQPQH
J: TRBJ1-5
V: TRBV6-1
size: few

CDR3: ASSLSLSGANVLT
J: TRBJ2-6
V: TRBV28
size: .

CDR3: ASSPAGIEQF
J: TRBJ2-1
V: TRBV9
size: .

CDR3: ASSPGTSGTTDTQY
J: TRBJ2-3
V: TRBV5-1
size: .

CDR3: ASSLLGMATGELF
J: TRBJ2-2
V: TRBV7-3
size: .

CDR3: ASSLNTGELF
J: TRBJ2-2
V: TRBV7-3
size: few

CDR3: ASSLSSGSSYEQY
J: TRBJ2-7
V: TRBV27
size: .

CDR3: ASSSDIKQGSGYT
J: TRBJ1-2
V: TRBV9
size: few

CDR3: ASRGNRGLAGGPADTQY
J: TRBJ2-3
V: TRBV5-1
size: .

CDR3: ASSIEGLATSFYNEQF
J: TRBJ2-1
V: TRBV19
size: .

CDR3: ASSPSLAETQY
J: TRBJ2-5
V: TRBV18
size: few

CDR3: ASNPRAFRGTGELF
J: TRBJ2-2
V: TRBV13
size: .

CDR3: ASSLYREIRSDTQY
J: TRBJ2-3
V: TRBV7-2
size: few

CDR3: ASRSRGTSGWRGYNEQF
J: TRBJ2-1
V: TRBV27
size: few

CDR3: ASTDVYRAF
J: TRBJ1-1
V: TRBV7-9
size: few

CDR3: ASSHTRLAGLAGTDTQY
J: TRBJ2-3
V: TRBV14
size: few

CDR3: ASSYSMVAVQETQY
J: TRBJ2-5
V: TRBV6-5
size: few

CDR3: ASSLVRNSYNEQF
J: TRBJ2-1
V: TRBV5-1
size: few

CDR3: ASSGMRGNEQF
J: TRBJ2-1
V: TRBV7-3
size: few

CDR3: ASSSGLVGGYEQY
J: TRBJ2-7
V: TRBV18
size: .

CDR3: SVAAHDAGHSGNTIY
J: TRBJ1-3
V: TRBV29-1
size: .

CDR3: ASSLSGRAIEQF
J: TRBJ2-1
V: TRBV5-5
size: .

CDR3: ASSLGVTGFDLDGYT
J: TRBJ1-2
V: TRBV5-4
size: .

CDR3: ASRPTGNYGYT
J: TRBJ1-2
V: TRBV7-9
size: .

CDR3: ASRAYEKLF
J: TRBJ1-4
V: TRBV28
size: .

CDR3: ASGKGDTDTQY
J: TRBJ2-3
V: TRBV28
size: few

CDR3: ASSRTAGNTIY
J: TRBJ1-3
V: TRBV7-9
size: few

CDR3: ASSGPHNEQF
J: TRBJ2-1
V: TRBV5-1
size: .

CDR3: ASSSGTTSYEQY
J: TRBJ2-7
V: TRBV5-4
size: .

CDR3: ASGTSGNTIY
J: TRBJ1-3
V: TRBV19
size: .

CDR3: ASSRGTLAGGEQY
J: TRBJ2-7
V: TRBV5-8
size: .

CDR3: ASSSNTQVWGYNEQF
J: TRBJ2-1
V: TRBV13
size: .

CDR3: ASSIETNQPQH
J: TRBJ1-5
V: TRBV19
size: .

CDR3: ASSLAGTGGYGYT
J: TRBJ1-2
V: TRBV11-2
size: .

CDR3: ASSVQANYGYT
J: TRBJ1-2
V: TRBV11-2
size: .

CDR3: ASSLRLTGELF
J: TRBJ2-2
V: TRBV28
size: few

CDR3: ASSLLRDWVMDTQY
J: TRBJ2-3
V: TRBV7-2
size: few

CDR3: ATSRTMGASYEQY
J: TRBJ2-7
V: TRBV15
size: few

CDR3: ASSLRRRGAGELF
J: TRBJ2-2
V: TRBV11-2
size: .

CDR3: ASSLASGSRYEQY
J: TRBJ2-7
V: TRBV7-2
size: few

CDR3: ASSPESGGDFYMNTEAF
J: TRBJ1-1
V: TRBV5-6
size: .

CDR3: ASSEDVASLYNEQF
J: TRBJ2-1
V: TRBV2
size: .

CDR3: ASSQATSLAKNIQY
J: TRBJ2-4
V: TRBV4-2
size: .

CDR3: ASRDTSGRANEQF
J: TRBJ2-1
V: TRBV6-5
size: .

CDR3: ASSPGQDQETQY
J: TRBJ2-5
V: TRBV4-2
size: few

CDR3: ASSHDRDLHNEQF
J: TRBJ2-1
V: TRBV4-2
size: few

CDR3: ASMRGTEAF
J: TRBJ1-1
V: TRBV6-5
size: .

CDR3: ASSQDWRSSYEQY
J: TRBJ2-7
V: TRBV4-3
size: few

CDR3: ASSVSSPTWSHEQF
J: TRBJ2-1
V: TRBV9
size: few

CDR3: ASSLEPGANVLT
J: TRBJ2-6
V: TRBV11-2
size: .